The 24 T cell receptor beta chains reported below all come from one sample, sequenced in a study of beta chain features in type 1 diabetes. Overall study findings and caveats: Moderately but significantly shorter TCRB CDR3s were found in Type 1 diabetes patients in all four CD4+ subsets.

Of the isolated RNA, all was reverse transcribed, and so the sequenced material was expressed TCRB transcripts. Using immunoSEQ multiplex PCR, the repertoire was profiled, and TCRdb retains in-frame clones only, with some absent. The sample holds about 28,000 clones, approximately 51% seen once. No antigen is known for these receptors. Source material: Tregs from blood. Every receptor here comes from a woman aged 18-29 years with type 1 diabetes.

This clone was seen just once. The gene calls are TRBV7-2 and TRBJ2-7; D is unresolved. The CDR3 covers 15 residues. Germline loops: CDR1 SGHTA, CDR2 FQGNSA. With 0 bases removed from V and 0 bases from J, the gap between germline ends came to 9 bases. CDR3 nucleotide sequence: TGTGCCAGCAGCTTAGCAACAGCTCCCTCCTACGAGCAGTACTTC. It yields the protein CASSLATAPSYEQYF.

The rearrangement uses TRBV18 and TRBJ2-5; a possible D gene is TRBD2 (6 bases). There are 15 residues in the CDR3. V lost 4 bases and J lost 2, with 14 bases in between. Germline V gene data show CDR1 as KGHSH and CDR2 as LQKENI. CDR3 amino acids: CASSLTPGRQETQYF. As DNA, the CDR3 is TGTGCCAGCTCACTCACCCCCGGGAGACAAGAGACCCAGTACTTC. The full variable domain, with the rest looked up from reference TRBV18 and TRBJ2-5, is NAGVMQNPRHLVRRRGQEARLRCSPMKGHSHVYWYRQLPEEGLKFMVYLQKENIIDESGMPKERFSAEFPKEGPSILRIQQVVRGDSAAYFCASSLTPGRQETQYFGPGTRLLVL.

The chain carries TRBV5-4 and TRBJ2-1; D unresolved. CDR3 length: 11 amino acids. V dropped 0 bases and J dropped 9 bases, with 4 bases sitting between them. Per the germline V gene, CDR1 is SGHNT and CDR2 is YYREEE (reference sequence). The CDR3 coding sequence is TGTGCCAGCAGCTTGGCTGTTGAGCAGTTCTTC. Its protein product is CASSLAVEQFF.

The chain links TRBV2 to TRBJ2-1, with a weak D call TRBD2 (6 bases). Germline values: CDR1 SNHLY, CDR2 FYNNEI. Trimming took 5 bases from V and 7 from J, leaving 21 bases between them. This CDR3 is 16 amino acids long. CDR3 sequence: CASSWRGREIGNEQFF. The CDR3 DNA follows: TGTGCCAGCAGTTGGAGGGGACGGGAGATCGGGAATGAGCAGTTCTTC.

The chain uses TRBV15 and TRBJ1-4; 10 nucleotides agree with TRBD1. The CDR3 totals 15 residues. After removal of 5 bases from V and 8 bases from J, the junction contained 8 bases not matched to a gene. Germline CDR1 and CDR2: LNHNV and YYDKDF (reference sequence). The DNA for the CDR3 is TGTGCCACCAGCCCCCGACAGGGGGCACGGGAAAAACTGTTTTTT. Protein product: CATSPRQGAREKLFF.

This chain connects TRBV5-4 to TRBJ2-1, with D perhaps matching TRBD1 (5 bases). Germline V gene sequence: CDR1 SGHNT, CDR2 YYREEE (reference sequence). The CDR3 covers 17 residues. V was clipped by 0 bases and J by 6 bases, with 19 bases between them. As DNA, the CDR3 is TGTGCCAGCAGCTTGGCTTTATCGGCAGGGATCCCCAATGAGCAGTTCTTC. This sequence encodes CASSLALSAGIPNEQFF.

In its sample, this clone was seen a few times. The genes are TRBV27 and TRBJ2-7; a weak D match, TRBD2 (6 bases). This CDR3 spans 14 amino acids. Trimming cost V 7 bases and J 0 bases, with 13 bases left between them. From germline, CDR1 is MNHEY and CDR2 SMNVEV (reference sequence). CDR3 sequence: CASKPGLTSYEQYF. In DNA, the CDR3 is TGTGCCAGCAAGCCGGGACTTACCTCCTACGAGCAGTACTTC.

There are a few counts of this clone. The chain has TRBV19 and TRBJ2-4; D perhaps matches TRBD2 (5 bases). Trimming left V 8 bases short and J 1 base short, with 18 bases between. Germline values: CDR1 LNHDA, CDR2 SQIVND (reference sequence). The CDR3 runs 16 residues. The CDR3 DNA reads TGTGCCAGTTCGCCTGGAGGCGTCGGGGCCAAAAACATTCAGTACTTC. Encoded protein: CASSPGGVGAKNIQYF.

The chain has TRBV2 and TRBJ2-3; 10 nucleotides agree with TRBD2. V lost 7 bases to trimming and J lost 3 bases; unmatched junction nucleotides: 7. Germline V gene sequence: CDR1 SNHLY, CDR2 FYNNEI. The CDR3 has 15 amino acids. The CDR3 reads CASTPGTSETDTQYF. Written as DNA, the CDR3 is TGTGCCAGCACCCCCGGGACTAGCGAAACAGATACGCAGTATTTT.

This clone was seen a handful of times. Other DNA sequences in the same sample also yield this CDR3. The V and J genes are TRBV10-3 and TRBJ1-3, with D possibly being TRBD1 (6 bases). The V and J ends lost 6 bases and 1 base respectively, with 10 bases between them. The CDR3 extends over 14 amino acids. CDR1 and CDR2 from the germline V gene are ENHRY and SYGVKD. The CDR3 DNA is TGTGCCATCAGCTCGGGACAATCTGGAAACACCATATATTTT. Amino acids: CAISSGQSGNTIYF.

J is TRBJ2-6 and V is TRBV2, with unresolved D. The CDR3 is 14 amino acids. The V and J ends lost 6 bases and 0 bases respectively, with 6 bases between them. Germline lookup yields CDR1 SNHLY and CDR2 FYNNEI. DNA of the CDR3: TGTGCCAGCAGGGCCAGCTCTGGGGCCAACGTCCTGACTTTC. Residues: CASRASSGANVLTF. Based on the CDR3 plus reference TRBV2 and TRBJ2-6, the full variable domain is EPEVTQTPSHQVTQMGQEVILRCVPISNHLYFYWYRQILGQKVEFLVSFYNNEISEKSEIFDDQFSVERPDGSNFTLKIRSTKLEDSAMYFCASRASSGANVLTFGAGSRLTVL.

The CDR3 loop reads CASSREHASGANVLTF. The CDR3 bases are TGCGCCAGCAGTCGGGAACACGCTTCTGGGGCCAACGTCCTGACTTTC. The V gene is TRBV4-3, the J gene TRBJ2-6, with a tentative D call TRBD2 (5 bases). Germline V gene sequence: CDR1 LGHNA, CDR2 YSLEER. CDR3 size: 16 residues. V was cut by 6 bases and J by 1 base, with 13 bases left in between.

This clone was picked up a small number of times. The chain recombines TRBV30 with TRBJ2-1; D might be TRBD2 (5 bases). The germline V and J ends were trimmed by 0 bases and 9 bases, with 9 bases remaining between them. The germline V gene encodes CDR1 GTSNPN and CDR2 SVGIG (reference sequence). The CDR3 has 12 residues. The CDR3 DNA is TGTGCCTGGAGTGTACTAGATGGTGAGCAGTTCTTC. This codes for CAWSVLDGEQFF. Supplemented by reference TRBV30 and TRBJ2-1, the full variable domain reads SQTIHQWPATLVQPVGSPLSLECTVEGTSNPNLYWYRQAAGRGLQLLFYSVGIGQISSEVPQNLSASRPQDRQFILSSKKLLLSDSGFYLCAWSVLDGEQFFGPGTRLTVL.

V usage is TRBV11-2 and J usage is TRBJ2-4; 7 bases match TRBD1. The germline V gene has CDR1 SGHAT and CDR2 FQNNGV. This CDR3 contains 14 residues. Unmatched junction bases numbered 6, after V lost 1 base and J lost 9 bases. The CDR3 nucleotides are TGTGCCAGCAGCTTAGGTACAGGGGAGCGCATTCAGTACTTC. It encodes CASSLGTGERIQYF.

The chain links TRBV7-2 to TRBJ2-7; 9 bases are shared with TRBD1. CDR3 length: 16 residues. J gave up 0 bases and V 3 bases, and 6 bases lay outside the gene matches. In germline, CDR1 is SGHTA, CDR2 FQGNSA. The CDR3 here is CASSFSGQGSSYEQYF. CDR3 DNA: TGTGCCAGCAGCTTTTCCGGACAGGGGAGCTCCTACGAGCAGTACTTC.

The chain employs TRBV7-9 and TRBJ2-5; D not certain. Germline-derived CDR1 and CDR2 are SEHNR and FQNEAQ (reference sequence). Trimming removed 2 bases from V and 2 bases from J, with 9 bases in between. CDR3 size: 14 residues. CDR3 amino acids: CASSLSLRQETQYF. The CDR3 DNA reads TGTGCCAGCAGCTTAAGCCTGAGGCAAGAGACCCAGTACTTC.

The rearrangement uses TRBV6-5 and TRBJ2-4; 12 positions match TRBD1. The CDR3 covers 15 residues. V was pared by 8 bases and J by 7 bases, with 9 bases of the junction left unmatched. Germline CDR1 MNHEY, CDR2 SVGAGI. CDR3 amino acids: CASRPRDRGLNIQYF. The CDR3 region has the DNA TGTGCCAGCCGGCCCCGGGACAGGGGGCTTAACATTCAGTACTTC.

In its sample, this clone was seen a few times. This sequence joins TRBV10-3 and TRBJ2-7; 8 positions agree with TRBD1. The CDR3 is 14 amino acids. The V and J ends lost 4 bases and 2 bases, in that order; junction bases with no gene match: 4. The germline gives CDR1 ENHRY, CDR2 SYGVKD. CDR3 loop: CAISGGQGAYEQYF. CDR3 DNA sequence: TGTGCCATCAGTGGAGGACAGGGCGCCTACGAGCAGTACTTC.

The CDR3 sequence is CASSSLLSNTGELFF. The CDR3 DNA reads TGTGCCAGCAGCTCCCTTCTGTCGAACACCGGGGAGCTGTTTTTT. The chain has TRBV7-3 and TRBJ2-2; D unresolved. Germline CDR1 reads SGHTA; CDR2 reads FQGTGA. This CDR3 spans 15 amino acids. V was shortened by 4 bases and J by 0 bases, with 9 bases between the two germline ends.

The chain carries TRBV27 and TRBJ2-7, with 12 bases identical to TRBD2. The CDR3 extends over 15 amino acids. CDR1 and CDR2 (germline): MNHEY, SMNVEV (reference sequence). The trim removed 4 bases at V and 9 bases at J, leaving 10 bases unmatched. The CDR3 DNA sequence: TGTGCCAGCAGTTCCCTGACTAGCGGGAGCGGTATGCAGTACGTC. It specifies CASSSLTSGSGMQYV.

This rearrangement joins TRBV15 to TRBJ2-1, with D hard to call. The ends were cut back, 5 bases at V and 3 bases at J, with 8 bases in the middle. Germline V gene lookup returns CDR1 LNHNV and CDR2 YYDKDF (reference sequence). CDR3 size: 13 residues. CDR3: CATSWALYNEQFF. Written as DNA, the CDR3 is TGTGCCACCAGCTGGGCGCTCTACAATGAGCAGTTCTTC.

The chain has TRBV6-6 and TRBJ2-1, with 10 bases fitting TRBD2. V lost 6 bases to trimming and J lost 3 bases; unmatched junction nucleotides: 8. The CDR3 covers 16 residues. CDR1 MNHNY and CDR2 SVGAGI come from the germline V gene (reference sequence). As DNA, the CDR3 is TGTGCCAGCAGGGACCGAGCGGGAGGGAGCTACAATGAGCAGTTCTTC. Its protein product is CASRDRAGGSYNEQFF.

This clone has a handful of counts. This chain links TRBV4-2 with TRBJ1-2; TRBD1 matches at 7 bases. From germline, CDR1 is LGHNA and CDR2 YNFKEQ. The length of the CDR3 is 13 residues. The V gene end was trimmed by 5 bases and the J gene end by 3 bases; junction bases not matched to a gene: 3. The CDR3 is CASSVDRDYGYTF. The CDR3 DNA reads TGTGCCAGCAGCGTCGACAGGGACTATGGCTACACCTTC.

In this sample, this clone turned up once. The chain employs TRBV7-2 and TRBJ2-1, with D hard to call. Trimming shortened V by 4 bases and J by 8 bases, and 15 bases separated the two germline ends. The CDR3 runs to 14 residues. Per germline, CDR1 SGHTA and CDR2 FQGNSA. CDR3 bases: TGTGCCAGCAGCTCCGGGTTAGTGACGGATGAGCAGTTCTTC. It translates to CASSSGLVTDEQFF.